The clone carrying this T cell receptor beta chain was observed at least ten times. As yet, its antigen is unknown. The CDR3 contains 13 residues. V was trimmed by 5 bases and J by 1 base, leaving 3 bases between them. Germline values: CDR1 LGHNT, CDR2 FRNRAP. This entry belongs to a study of human T cells and chemical hapten exposure. Study overall: Diphenylcyclopropenone was applied weekly to patients' scalps across the roughly 23-week study. TCR yields differed between samples (mainly from small differences in pooled library volume). Study-level results: Versus controls, significantly more large CDR3 similarity clusters arose from expanded TCRs.

As to time point: patch test 1, 2 weeks after DPC sensitization. Treatment: therapeutic diphenylcyclopropenone sensitization with weekly scalp DPC. Individual cDNA molecules (in the library) carried attached unique molecular identifiers. TCRdb reanalysed the RACE reads using MiXCR and keeps one entry per CDR3 protein. The sample lists around 380,000 distinct CDR3 sequences, approximately 5.1% seen once, with roughly 2.4% in the top ten. The V and J genes are TRBV12-5 and TRBJ2-6; no clear D gene. The sequence derives from a woman between 45 and 65 years old with alopecia areata. Some clones in this sample may be carry-over from other donors' samples. The specimen was whole blood, collected in connection with sensitization to the hapten diphenylcyclopropenone (DPC). The CDR3 DNA reads TGTGCTAGTGGTCCGTCTGGGGCCAACGTCCTGACTTTC. Translated: CASGPSGANVLTF.